Reported below is one T cell receptor (beta chain). Source study methods: How many nucleated cells were present was estimated from reference gene primer amplification. Repertoires were generated with immunoSEQ multiplex PCR, while TCRdb's copy carries only in-frame clones and drops some. The V and J calls and clone size are taken from that table; D and trimming were inferred from the DNA. The table has hundreds of thousands of clones, about 90% seen once. The data were taken from a study of blood T cell repertoires in COVID-19. About the research overall: From the United States, Italy and Spain came samples of acute and convalescent COVID-19. T cells, B-cell-depleted T cells, or PBMCs supplied cDNA or gDNA.

The receptor was isolated from a woman under 30 with acute or convalescent COVID-19. Sequencing was carried out using peripheral blood.

The CDR3 reads CASSPATTGFDQPQHF. The CDR3 nucleotides are TGTGCCAGCAGCCCAGCCACTACAGGGTTCGATCAGCCCCAGCATTTT. The genes are TRBV7-6 and TRBJ1-5, with D possibly matching TRBD1 (6 bases). V was cut by 5 bases and J by 5 bases, with 19 bases left in between. Germline CDR1 is SGHVS and CDR2 is FNYEAQ. The CDR3 sequence is 16 residues long.